These 26 T cell receptor beta chains came from one sample sequenced in a study of T cell responses to AZD1222 COVID-19 vaccine. Data came from immunoSEQ multiplex PCR; TCRdb stores just in-frame clones and leaves some out. The data contain about 150,000 clones, around 90% of them singletons. Material: peripheral blood, obtained on day 0 of AZD1222 vaccination. These receptors all stem from an adult in good health.

The chain has TRBV3-1 (or the pseudogene TRBV3-2) and TRBJ2-3, with TRBD1 as a possible D gene (7 bases). With 3 bases removed from V and 0 bases from J, the gap between germline ends came to 16 bases. Germline-derived CDR1 and CDR2 are LGHDT and YNNKEL (reference sequence). The CDR3 spans 17 residues. The CDR3: CASSHPFRGASTDTQYF. In DNA, the CDR3 is TGTGCCAGCAGCCACCCCTTCAGGGGGGCTAGCACAGATACGCAGTATTTT.

The V and J genes are TRBV18 and TRBJ1-1; D may be TRBD1 (6 bases). Germline values: CDR1 KGHSH, CDR2 LQKENI. This CDR3 comprises 14 residues. V dropped 2 bases and J dropped 4 bases, with 11 bases sitting between them. The CDR3 nucleotides read TGTGCCAGCTCACCAGGTGGGGGCAGCACTGAAGCTTTCTTT. It specifies CASSPGGGSTEAFF. Full variable domain (outside the CDR3, taken from reference TRBV18 and TRBJ1-1): NAGVMQNPRHLVRRRGQEARLRCSPMKGHSHVYWYRQLPEEGLKFMVYLQKENIIDESGMPKERFSAEFPKEGPSILRIQQVVRGDSAAYFCASSPGGGSTEAFFGQGTRLTVV.

The rearrangement joins TRBV15 to TRBJ1-5; D unclear. Deletions cut 0 bases from V and 0 bases from J, with 12 bases between. This CDR3 has 17 residues. Looked up from germline, CDR1 is LNHNV and CDR2 is YYDKDF (reference sequence). CDR3 region: CATSRDLAGYSNQPQHF. The CDR3 nucleotides are TGTGCCACCAGCAGAGATCTAGCAGGTTATAGCAATCAGCCCCAGCATTTT. Full variable domain (outside the CDR3, taken from reference TRBV15 and TRBJ1-5): DAMVIQNPRYQVTQFGKPVTLSCSQTLNHNVMYWYQQKSSQAPKLLFHYYDKDFNNEADTPDNFQSRRPNTSFCFLDIRSPGLGDTAMYLCATSRDLAGYSNQPQHFGDGTRLSIL.

The chain employs TRBV4-2 and TRBJ1-3; no clear D. Germline CDR1 reads LGHNA; CDR2 reads YNFKEQ. V dropped 4 bases and J dropped 6 bases, with 10 bases sitting between them. This CDR3 spans 13 amino acids. CDR3 loop: CASSPTRLNTIYF. CDR3 nucleotides: TGTGCCAGCAGCCCTACGCGCCTAAACACCATATATTTT.

J is TRBJ1-2 and V is TRBV3-1 (or the pseudogene TRBV3-2), with 8 bases aligning to TRBD1. The CDR3 sequence is 15 residues long. Trimming at V came to 1 base and at J to 2 bases, leaving 3 bases not matched to a gene. Germline V gives CDR1 LGHDT, CDR2 YNNKEL (reference sequence). The CDR3 coding sequence is TGTGCCAGCAGCCAAGGGACAGGGAGGAACTATGGCTACACCTTC. Protein product: CASSQGTGRNYGYTF.

This chain uses TRBV7-3 with TRBJ1-2, with D unclear. Germline values: CDR1 SGHTA, CDR2 FQGTGA. The CDR3 runs 13 residues. The ends were cut back, 2 bases at V and 4 bases at J, with 8 bases in the middle. CDR3 nucleotide sequence: TGTGCCAGCAGCTTAGGTCAGCTCTATGGCTACACCTTC. It yields the protein CASSLGQLYGYTF. The whole variable domain, remainder taken from reference TRBV7-3 and TRBJ1-2, is GAGVSQTPSNKVTEKGKYVELRCDPISGHTALYWYRQSLGQGPEFLIYFQGTGAADDSGLPNDRFFAVRPEGSVSTLKIQRTERGDSAVYLCASSLGQLYGYTFGSGTRLTVV.

The chain uses TRBV9 and TRBJ2-1, with D perhaps assigned TRBD1 or TRBD2 (5 bases each). The CDR3 is 16 amino acids. CDR1 and CDR2 (germline): SGDLS, YYNGEE. Trimming left V 4 bases short and J 8 bases short, with 22 bases between. The CDR3 nucleotides read TGTGCCAGCAGCCTAACGGTCGGGGCAGGAAAGTATGAGCAGTTCTTC. Translated: CASSLTVGAGKYEQFF.

The chain recombines TRBV6-5 with TRBJ1-2; 8 nucleotides agree with TRBD1. Germline V gives CDR1 MNHEY, CDR2 SVGAGI. The J segment lost 11 bases and the V segment lost 5 bases, leaving 13 bases of the junction unmatched. The CDR3 totals 14 residues. The CDR3 DNA follows: TGTGCCAGCAGTCCCACTCGGGCAGGGGGCGGGTACACCTTC. Protein sequence: CASSPTRAGGGYTF.

The CDR3 DNA sequence: TGCGCCAGCAGCGCCGTAGCGGGAGCCGTCGAGCAGTACTTC. Protein sequence: CASSAVAGAVEQYF. The J gene is TRBJ2-7, the V gene TRBV5-1, with 9 bases that match TRBD2. V shed 4 bases and J 6 bases; nucleotides not matched to a gene: 8. The CDR3 extends over 14 amino acids. Germline V CDR1 and CDR2: SGHRS, YFSETQ.

The V gene is TRBV11-2, the J gene TRBJ1-5; D gene uncertain. The CDR3 spans 13 residues. Trimming removed 2 bases from V and 0 bases from J, with 2 bases in between. The germline gives CDR1 SGHAT, CDR2 FQNNGV. The CDR3 region is CASSLSSNQPQHF. CDR3 coding DNA: TGTGCCAGCAGCTTAAGTAGCAATCAGCCCCAGCATTTT.

V usage is TRBV11-1 and J usage is TRBJ1-1; D unclear. This CDR3 contains 14 residues. Germline CDR1 reads SGHAT; CDR2 reads FQDESV (reference sequence). V lost 1 base to trimming and J lost 1 base, with 7 bases between them. The CDR3: CASSLVWGNTEAFF. Here the CDR3 DNA reads TGTGCCAGCAGCTTAGTTTGGGGGAACACTGAAGCTTTCTTT.

The chain employs TRBV7-9 and TRBJ2-2, with 9 bases aligning to TRBD1. Losses at the gene ends were 4 bases for V and 2 bases for J; bases not matched to a gene: 5. This CDR3 region has 16 residues. Germline V gives CDR1 SEHNR, CDR2 FQNEAQ (reference sequence). CDR3 residues: CASSSGTGLNTGELFF. For the CDR3, the DNA is TGTGCCAGCAGCTCCGGGACAGGGTTAAACACCGGGGAGCTGTTTTTT.

This chain links TRBV5-1 with TRBJ2-7; D tentatively reads TRBD1 or TRBD2 (6 bases each). The CDR3 loop spans 14 amino acids. The germline V gene has CDR1 SGHRS and CDR2 YFSETQ. The V and J ends lost 4 bases and 5 bases respectively, with 16 bases between them. The CDR3 sequence: CASSEGRGANEQYF. CDR3 nucleotides: TGCGCCAGCAGCGAAGGAAGGGGGGCTAACGAGCAGTACTTC.

The chain is built from TRBV19 and TRBJ1-1; D not certain. The length of the CDR3 is 14 residues. Germline V gene data show CDR1 as LNHDA and CDR2 as SQIVND (reference sequence). The germline V and J ends were trimmed by 1 base and 0 bases, with 6 bases remaining between them. The CDR3: CASSIAMMNTEAFF. DNA for the CDR3: TGTGCCAGTAGTATAGCGATGATGAACACTGAAGCTTTCTTT.

V usage is TRBV7-6 and J usage is TRBJ2-1; D is perhaps TRBD2 (6 bases). Germline CDR1 is SGHVS and CDR2 is FNYEAQ. The CDR3 runs 16 residues. Trimming shortened V by 1 base and J by 0 bases, and 10 bases separated the two germline ends. This chain's CDR3 is CASSLVWGLSYNEQFF. The CDR3 region has the DNA TGTGCCAGCAGCTTAGTGTGGGGACTCTCCTACAATGAGCAGTTCTTC.

The chain links TRBV5-1 to TRBJ1-1; D is undetermined. V shed 5 bases and J shed 0 bases, with 17 bases lying between them. Germline V gene data show CDR1 as SGHRS and CDR2 as YFSETQ. CDR3 length equals 16 residues. The CDR3 spells CASSPRLRSMNTEAFF. The CDR3 DNA follows: TGCGCCAGCAGTCCTCGACTGAGATCCATGAACACTGAAGCTTTCTTT.

The chain recombines TRBV12-5 with TRBJ2-2, with a possible D match to TRBD2 (5 bases). The CDR3 loop spans 13 amino acids. The V gene's germline CDR1 is LGHNT and CDR2 FRNRAP. The V and J ends lost 2 bases and 6 bases respectively, with 7 bases between them. In nucleotides, the CDR3 is TGTGCTAGTGGTTTGAAAGCGGCCGGGGAGCTGTTTTTT. Encoded protein: CASGLKAAGELFF.

V and J are TRBV11-3 and TRBJ2-2; D is uncertain. This CDR3 spans 16 amino acids. Germline V gives CDR1 SGHNT, CDR2 YENEEA. Trimming cost V 6 bases and J 1 base, with 15 bases left between them. The CDR3 loop is CASSTPGPVNTGELFF. The DNA for the CDR3 is TGTGCCAGCAGTACACCCGGGCCAGTGAACACCGGGGAGCTGTTTTTT.

The chain carries TRBV11-2 and TRBJ1-1; 7 nucleotides match TRBD1. Germline V lookup: CDR1 SGHAT, CDR2 FQNNGV. V shed 4 bases, J shed 1 base, and the junction held 9 bases outside the gene matches. This CDR3 contains 16 residues. The CDR3 reads CASSWGPDRANTEAFF. The CDR3 nucleotides read TGTGCCAGCAGCTGGGGGCCTGACAGGGCGAACACTGAAGCTTTCTTT.

This rearrangement joins TRBV5-1 to TRBJ1-1; D is unclear. CDR1 SGHRS and CDR2 YFSETQ come from the germline V gene. The CDR3 consists of 14 residues. The V gene lost 2 bases and the J gene lost 4 bases, with 12 bases spanning the gap. CDR3 residues: CASSFLNPGTEAFF. The CDR3 DNA reads as TGCGCCAGCAGCTTCCTAAACCCCGGCACTGAAGCTTTCTTT.

The chain joins TRBV4-1 to TRBJ1-2; TRBD1 aligns across 10 bases. V lost 1 base to trimming and J lost 7 bases; unmatched junction nucleotides: 6. Germline values: CDR1 MGHRA, CDR2 YSYEKL. The CDR3 contains 15 residues. The CDR3 reads CASSQARTGGPGYTF. CDR3 in DNA: TGCGCCAGCAGCCAAGCTCGGACAGGGGGGCCTGGCTACACCTTC.

This clone appeared once. The chain employs TRBV6-5 and TRBJ1-2, with TRBD1 as a possible D gene (5 bases). Germline-derived CDR1 and CDR2 are MNHEY and SVGAGI. The V gene lost 6 bases and the J gene lost 4 bases, with 15 bases spanning the gap. The CDR3 length is 14 residues. The CDR3 sequence: CASSTTGGSYGYTF. Here the CDR3 DNA reads TGTGCCAGCAGCACGACGGGGGGAAGCTATGGCTACACCTTC.

The J gene is TRBJ1-3, the V gene TRBV5-1, with D hard to call. Deletions cut 0 bases from V and 1 base from J, with 2 bases between. The CDR3 spans 13 residues. Germline V gene lookup returns CDR1 SGHRS and CDR2 YFSETQ. CDR3 region: CASSLESGNTIYF. The CDR3 DNA is TGCGCCAGCAGCTTGGAATCTGGAAACACCATATATTTT.

The chain joins TRBV27 to TRBJ1-2; 8 nucleotides align to TRBD1. Trimming at V came to 3 bases and at J to 7 bases, leaving 7 bases not matched to a gene. Germline V lookup: CDR1 MNHEY, CDR2 SMNVEV (reference sequence). The CDR3 has 14 residues. CDR3 sequence: CASSFRSGGTGYTF. In DNA form, the CDR3 reads TGTGCCAGCAGTTTCCGCTCAGGGGGCACTGGCTACACCTTC.

The chain combines TRBV10-3 with TRBJ1-4, with a tentative D call TRBD1 (5 bases). This CDR3 is built from 14 residues. V was pared by 3 bases and J by 5 bases, with 10 bases between. Germline V gene data show CDR1 as ENHRY and CDR2 as SYGVKD. The CDR3 here is CAISEFGGNEKLFF. The CDR3 region has the DNA TGTGCCATCAGTGAATTCGGGGGAAATGAAAAACTGTTTTTT.

The V call is TRBV9, the J call TRBJ1-1; possible D gene TRBD1, 6 bases. V was clipped by 0 bases and J by 6 bases, with 15 bases between them. The CDR3 has 15 residues. Germline V CDR1 and CDR2: SGDLS, YYNGEE. The CDR3 DNA reads TGTGCCAGCAGCGTAGGCAATATGGGGGGCGCTGAAGCTTTCTTT. Protein product: CASSVGNMGGAEAFF.